Listed below are T cell receptor beta chains from one sample, sequenced in a study of cytomegalovirus exposure and HLA in healthy donors. Profiled with immunoSEQ multiplex PCR; TCRdb holds only in-frame clones, not every one. Of about 330,000 clones in the sample, 86% were seen once. Sequenced input: PBMCs. The receptor source for this set is a woman between 18 and 30 years old in good health and CMV-seronegative. Both conserved end residues are part of each CDR3. D genes are given only for firm matches. The size field is filled for only some rows; it gives once, few, many or a size class.

>-|TRBV7-9|14|-|TRBJ2-7
TGTGCCAGCAGCCCCTTTCGGGACTCCTACGAGCAGTACTTC
CASSPFRDSYEQYF
>-|TRBV4-3|17|TRBD1|TRBJ2-7
TGCGCCAGCAGCCAAGATCTGACAGGGACGAGCTCCTACGAGCAGTACTTC
CASSQDLTGTSSYEQYF
>-|TRBV5-1|14|TRBD2|TRBJ2-7
TGCGCCAGCAGCTTGGCTAGCGGGCCTTACGAGCAGTACTTC
CASSLASGPYEQYF
>-|TRBV5-1|16|-|TRBJ2-1
TGCGCCAGCCGGGAAGTGGGGGCCCAAACCAACAATGAGCAGTTCTTC
CASREVGAQTNNEQFF
>few|TRBV2|14|-|TRBJ1-1
TGTGCCAGCAGTGGAGGTGGGTTCGGCACTGAAGCTTTCTTT
CASSGGGFGTEAFF
>-|TRBV5-1|14|TRBD2|TRBJ2-5
TGCGCCAGCAGCCTCGGGGGAGGGCCAGAGACCCAGTACTTC
CASSLGGGPETQYF
>-|TRBV4-1|15|TRBD1|TRBJ1-2
TGCGCCAGCAGCCAAGGGGACAGGGATAACTATGGCTACACCTTC
CASSQGDRDNYGYTF
>-|TRBV9|17|TRBD2|TRBJ2-5
TGTGCCAGCAGCCCAGGACTAGCGGGAGGGTTTCAAGAGACCCAGTACTTC
CASSPGLAGGFQETQYF
>-|TRBV7-2|16|TRBD2|TRBJ2-2
TGTGCCAGCAGCTCGGGACTAGCGGGAGTTCCCGGGGAGCTGTTTTTT
CASSSGLAGVPGELFF
>few|TRBV2|14|-|TRBJ2-6
TGTGCCGGTAGTACCCACTCTGGGGCCAACGTCCTGACTTTC
CAGSTHSGANVLTF
>-|TRBV19|15|TRBD2|TRBJ2-3
TGTGCCAGTATTGAGACTAGCGGCCGCACAGATACGCAGTATTTT
CASIETSGRTDTQYF
>-|TRBV28|14|TRBD1|TRBJ1-2
TGTGCCAGCAGTTCGCCCCAGGGGGCGCGGGGCTACACCTTC
CASSSPQGARGYTF
>-|TRBV9|14|-|TRBJ1-1
TGTGCCAGCAGCGTAGGGGGAGAGGACACTGAAGCTTTCTTT
CASSVGGEDTEAFF
>-|TRBV9|12|-|TRBJ2-7
TGTGCCAGCAGCCCTCAGGGGTACGAGCAGTACTTC
CASSPQGYEQYF
>-|TRBV9|16|TRBD1|TRBJ2-7
TGTGCCAGCAGCCCCGGGACAGGGGGGTTTAGCTACGAGCAGTACTTC
CASSPGTGGFSYEQYF
>-|TRBV7-9|12|-|TRBJ2-5
TGTGCCACGGAGGGGGCTGAAAAGACCCAGTACTTC
CATEGAEKTQYF
>-|TRBV4-3|16|TRBD1|TRBJ2-2
TGCGCCAGCAGCCAAGGACAGGGTAGTAACACCGGGGAGCTGTTTTTT
CASSQGQGSNTGELFF
>-|TRBV27|17|-|TRBJ2-3
TGTGCCAGCAGTCTAAAAGGTCCCTGGAGGTTCACAGATACGCAGTATTTT
CASSLKGPWRFTDTQYF
>-|TRBV7-9|13|TRBD2|TRBJ2-7
TGTGCCAGCAGCGGGCGCGGGGGGTACGAGCAGTACTTC
CASSGRGGYEQYF
>few|TRBV29-1|13|-|TRBJ1-2
TGCAGCGTTCGCGGTGCGGCGAACTATGGCTACACCTTC
CSVRGAANYGYTF
>-|TRBV29-1|12|-|TRBJ2-5
TGCAGCGCTGTAGTTCCGGGGGAGACCCAGTACTTC
CSAVVPGETQYF
>-|TRBV5-4|17|TRBD2|TRBJ2-1
TGTGCCAGCAGCCGCCCGACTAGCGGGAGGGCCGGGAATGAGCAGTTCTTC
CASSRPTSGRAGNEQFF
>few|TRBV25-1|14|-|TRBJ1-5
TGTGCCAGCAGTGAAGGCGGGTGGAATCAGCCCCAGCATTTT
CASSEGGWNQPQHF
>-|TRBV7-8|11|-|TRBJ2-1
TGTGCCAGCAGCGATCGGAGCGTTCCGTTCTTC
CASSDRSVPFF
>-|TRBV4-3|14|-|TRBJ2-5
TGCGCCAGCAGCCAAGAAGGCGGACAAGAGACCCAGTACTTC
CASSQEGGQETQYF
>-|TRBV27|13|-|TRBJ1-1
TGTGCCAGCAGTTTACTCTGGAACACTGAAGCTTTCTTT
CASSLLWNTEAFF
>-|TRBV30|15|TRBD1|TRBJ2-1
TGTGCCTGGACCGCCGGGACAGGGGACTACAATGAGCAGTTCTTC
CAWTAGTGDYNEQFF
>-|TRBV27|15|-|TRBJ1-2
TGTGCCAGCAGTGAGCTCCGGGGGTTTAACTATGGCTACACCTTC
CASSELRGFNYGYTF
>-|TRBV5-3|16|-|TRBJ2-6
TGTGCCAGAAAATGCGGGATCAGCTCTGGGGCCAACGTCCTGACTTTC
CARKCGISSGANVLTF
>once|TRBV11-3|17|TRBD2|TRBJ2-3
TGTGCCAGCAGCCGGGGGGAGAAGAGCGGGTCAACAGATACGCAGTATTTT
CASSRGEKSGSTDTQYF
>-|TRBV28|15|-|TRBJ2-2
TGTGCCAGCAGTAGTCGCCCTGGACTGGCCGGGGAGCTGTTTTTT
CASSSRPGLAGELFF
>once|TRBV30|13|-|TRBJ2-1
TGTGCCTGGAGTACCCGGGGGAACAATGAGCAGTTCTTC
CAWSTRGNNEQFF
>-|TRBV19|15|TRBD2|TRBJ2-7
TGTGCCAGTAGTTTACGGGAGGGCCGGTCCTACGAGCAGTACTTC
CASSLREGRSYEQYF
>-|TRBV5-1|14|TRBD1|TRBJ2-3
TGCGCCAGCAGCAAGGGACAGAGCACAGATACGCAGTATTTT
CASSKGQSTDTQYF
>-|TRBV6-6|14|TRBD1|TRBJ2-7
TGTGCCAGCAGGTGGGACAGGTTGTCCTACGAGCAGTACTTC
CASRWDRLSYEQYF
>-|TRBV5-1|14|-|TRBJ1-1
TGCGCCAGCAGCCTTCCAGACAGAGCAAGTGAAGCTTTCTTT
CASSLPDRASEAFF
>once|TRBV4-3|15|TRBD2|TRBJ2-7
TGCGCCAGCGGACTTGCGGGAGGAATTTCCTACGAGCAGTACTTC
CASGLAGGISYEQYF